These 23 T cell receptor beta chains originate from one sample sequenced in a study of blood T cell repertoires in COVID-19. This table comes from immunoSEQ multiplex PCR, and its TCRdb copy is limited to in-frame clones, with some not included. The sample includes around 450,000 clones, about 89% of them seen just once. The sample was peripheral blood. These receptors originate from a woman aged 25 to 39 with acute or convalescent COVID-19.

The chain's CDR3 is CASSRQGSGDTQYF. CDR3 bases: TGTGCCAGCAGTCGACAGGGATCGGGAGATACGCAGTATTTT. The rearrangement joins TRBV2 to TRBJ2-3; TRBD1 agrees at 7 bases. Losses at the gene ends were 5 bases for V and 5 bases for J; bases not matched to a gene: 7. The V gene's germline CDR1 is SNHLY and CDR2 FYNNEI. This CDR3 has 14 residues.

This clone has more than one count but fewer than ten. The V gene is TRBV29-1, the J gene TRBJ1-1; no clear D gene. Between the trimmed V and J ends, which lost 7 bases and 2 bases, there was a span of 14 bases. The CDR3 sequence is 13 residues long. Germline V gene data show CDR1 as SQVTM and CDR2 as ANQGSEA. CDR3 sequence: CSALKEGNTEAFF. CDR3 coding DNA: TGCAGCGCCCTGAAGGAGGGCAACACTGAAGCTTTCTTT.

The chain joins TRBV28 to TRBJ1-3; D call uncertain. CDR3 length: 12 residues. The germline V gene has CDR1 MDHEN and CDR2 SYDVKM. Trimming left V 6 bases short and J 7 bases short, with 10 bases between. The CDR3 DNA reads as TGTGCCAGCAGACAAACAGCTAACACCATATATTTT. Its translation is CASRQTANTIYF.

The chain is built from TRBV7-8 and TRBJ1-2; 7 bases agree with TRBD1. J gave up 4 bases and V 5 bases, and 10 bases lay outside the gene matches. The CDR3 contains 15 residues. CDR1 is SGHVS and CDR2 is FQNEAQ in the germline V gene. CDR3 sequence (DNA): TGTGCCAGCAGCACCAGTCGACAGGGACGCTATGGCTACACCTTC. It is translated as CASSTSRQGRYGYTF.

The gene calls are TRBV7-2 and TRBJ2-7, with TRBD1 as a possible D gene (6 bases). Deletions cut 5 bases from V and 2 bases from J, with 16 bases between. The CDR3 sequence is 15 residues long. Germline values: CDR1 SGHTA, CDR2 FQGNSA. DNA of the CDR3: TGTGCCAGCAGCCAGAGGCCGGGGACAACCTACGAGCAGTACTTC. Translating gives CASSQRPGTTYEQYF.

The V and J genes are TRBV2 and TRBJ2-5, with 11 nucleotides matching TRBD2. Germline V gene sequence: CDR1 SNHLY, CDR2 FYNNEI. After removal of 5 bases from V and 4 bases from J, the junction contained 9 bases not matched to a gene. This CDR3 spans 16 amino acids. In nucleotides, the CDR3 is TGTGCCAGCAGTACCTTACTAGCGGGGGTAGGAGAGACCCAGTACTTC. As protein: CASSTLLAGVGETQYF.

In DNA, the CDR3 is TGTGCCAGCAGCCGAAGAACCCAGAATGAGCAGTTCTTC. Translated: CASSRRTQNEQFF. The V call is TRBV27, the J call TRBJ2-1; D is unclear. This CDR3 is built from 13 residues. Looked up from germline, CDR1 is MNHEY and CDR2 is SMNVEV (reference sequence). V was shortened by 6 bases and J by 7 bases, with 13 bases between the two germline ends.

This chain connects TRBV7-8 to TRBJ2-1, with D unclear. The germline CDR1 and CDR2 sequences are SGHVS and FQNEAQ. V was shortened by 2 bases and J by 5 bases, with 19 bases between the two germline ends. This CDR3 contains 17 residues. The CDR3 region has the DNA TGTGCCAGCAGCTTACCCAGCCAGGTCGAATATCACAATGAGCAGTTCTTC. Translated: CASSLPSQVEYHNEQFF.

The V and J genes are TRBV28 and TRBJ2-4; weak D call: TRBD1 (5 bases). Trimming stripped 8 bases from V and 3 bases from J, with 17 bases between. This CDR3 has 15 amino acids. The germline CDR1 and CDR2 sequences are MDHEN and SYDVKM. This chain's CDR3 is CASLPRGQSKNIQYF. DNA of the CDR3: TGTGCCAGCCTTCCGCGTGGACAAAGCAAAAACATTCAGTACTTC.

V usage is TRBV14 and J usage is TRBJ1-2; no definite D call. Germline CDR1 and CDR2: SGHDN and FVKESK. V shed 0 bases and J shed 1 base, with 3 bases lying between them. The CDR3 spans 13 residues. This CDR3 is CASSQDGNYGYTF. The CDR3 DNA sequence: TGTGCCAGCAGCCAAGACGGTAACTATGGCTACACCTTC. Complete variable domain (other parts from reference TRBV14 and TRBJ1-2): EAGVTQFPSHSVIEKGQTVTLRCDPISGHDNLYWYRRVMGKEIKFLLHFVKESKQDESGMPNNRFLAERTGGTYSTLKVQPAELEDSGVYFCASSQDGNYGYTFGSGTRLTVV.

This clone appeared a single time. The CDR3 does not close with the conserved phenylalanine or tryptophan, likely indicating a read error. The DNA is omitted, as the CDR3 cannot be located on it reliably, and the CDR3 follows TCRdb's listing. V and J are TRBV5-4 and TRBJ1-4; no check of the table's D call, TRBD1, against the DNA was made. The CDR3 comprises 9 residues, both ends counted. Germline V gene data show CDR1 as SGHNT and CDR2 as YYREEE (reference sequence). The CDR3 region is CASSWACMT.

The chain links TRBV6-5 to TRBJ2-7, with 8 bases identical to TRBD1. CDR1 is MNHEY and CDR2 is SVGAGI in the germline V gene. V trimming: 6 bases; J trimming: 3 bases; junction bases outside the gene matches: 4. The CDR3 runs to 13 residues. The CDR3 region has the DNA TGTGCCAGCAGACAGGGGGGCCTCTACGAGCAGTACTTC. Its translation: CASRQGGLYEQYF.

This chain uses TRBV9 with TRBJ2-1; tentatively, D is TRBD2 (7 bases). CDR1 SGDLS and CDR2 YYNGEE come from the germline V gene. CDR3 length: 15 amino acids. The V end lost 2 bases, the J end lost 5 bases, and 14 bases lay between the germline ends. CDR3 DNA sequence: TGTGCCAGCAGCGTGACGGGGGGCCTTAACAATGAGCAGTTCTTC. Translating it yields CASSVTGGLNNEQFF.

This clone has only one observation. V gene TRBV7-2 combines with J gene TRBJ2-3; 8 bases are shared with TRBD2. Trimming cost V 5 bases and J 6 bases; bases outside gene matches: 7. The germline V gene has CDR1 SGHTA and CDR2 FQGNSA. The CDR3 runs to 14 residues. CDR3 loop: CASSTGGAKDTQYF. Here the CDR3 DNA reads TGTGCCAGCAGCACCGGGGGGGCCAAGGATACGCAGTATTTT.

In DNA form, the CDR3 reads TGTGCCAGCAGCTTACGAGGGACTACAACAGATACGCAGTATTTT. This sequence encodes CASSLRGTTTDTQYF. This chain links TRBV11-2 with TRBJ2-3; 7 bases line up with TRBD2. CDR1 SGHAT and CDR2 FQNNGV come from the germline V gene. V trimming: 2 bases; J trimming: 3 bases; junction bases outside the gene matches: 5. This CDR3 has 15 residues.

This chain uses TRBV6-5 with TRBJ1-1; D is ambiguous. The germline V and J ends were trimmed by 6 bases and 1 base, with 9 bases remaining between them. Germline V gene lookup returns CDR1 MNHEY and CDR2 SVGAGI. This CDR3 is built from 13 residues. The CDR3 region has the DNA TGTGCCAGCAGGGTCAGACAGAACACTGAAGCTTTCTTT. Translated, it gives CASRVRQNTEAFF.

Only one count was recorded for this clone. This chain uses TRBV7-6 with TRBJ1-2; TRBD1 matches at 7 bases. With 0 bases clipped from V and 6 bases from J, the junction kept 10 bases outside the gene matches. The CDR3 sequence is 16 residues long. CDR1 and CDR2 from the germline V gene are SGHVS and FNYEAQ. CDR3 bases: TGTGCCAGCAGCTTAGCCGGGACAGCAACTGGGGATGGCTACACCTTC. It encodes CASSLAGTATGDGYTF.

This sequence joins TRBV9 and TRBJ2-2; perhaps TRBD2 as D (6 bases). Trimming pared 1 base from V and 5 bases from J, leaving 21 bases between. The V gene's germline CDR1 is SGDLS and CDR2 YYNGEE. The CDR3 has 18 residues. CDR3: CASSVSGWGGVVTGELFF. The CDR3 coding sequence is TGTGCCAGCAGCGTATCAGGTTGGGGCGGGGTCGTAACCGGGGAGCTGTTTTTT.

CDR3 sequence (DNA): TGTGCCAGCAGTGAAGAGCTTTCCTATGGCTACACCTTC. This sequence encodes CASSEELSYGYTF. The chain combines TRBV2 with TRBJ1-2; D gene uncertain. The V and J ends lost 1 base and 4 bases respectively, with 7 bases between them. This CDR3 comprises 13 residues. The germline gives CDR1 SNHLY, CDR2 FYNNEI.

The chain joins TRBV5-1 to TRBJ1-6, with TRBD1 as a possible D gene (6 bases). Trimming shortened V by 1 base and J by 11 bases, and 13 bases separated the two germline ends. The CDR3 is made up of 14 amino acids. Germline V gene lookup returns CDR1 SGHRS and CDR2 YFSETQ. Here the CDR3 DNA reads TGCGCCAGCAGCTTGACAGACAGGAGAGCACCCCTCCACTTT. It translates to CASSLTDRRAPLHF.

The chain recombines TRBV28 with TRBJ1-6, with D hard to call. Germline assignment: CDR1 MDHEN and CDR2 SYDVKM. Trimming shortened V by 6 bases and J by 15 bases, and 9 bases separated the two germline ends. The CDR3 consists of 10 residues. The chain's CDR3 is CASSSLFLHF. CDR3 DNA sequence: TGTGCCAGCAGCTCACTTTTCCTCCACTTT.

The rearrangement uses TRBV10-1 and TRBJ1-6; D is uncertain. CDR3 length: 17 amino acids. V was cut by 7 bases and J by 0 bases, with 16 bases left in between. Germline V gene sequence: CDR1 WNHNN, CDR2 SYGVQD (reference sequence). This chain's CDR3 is CASTLDLRSSYNSPLHF. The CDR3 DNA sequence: TGCGCCAGCACCCTTGATTTGAGGAGCTCCTATAATTCACCCCTCCACTTT.

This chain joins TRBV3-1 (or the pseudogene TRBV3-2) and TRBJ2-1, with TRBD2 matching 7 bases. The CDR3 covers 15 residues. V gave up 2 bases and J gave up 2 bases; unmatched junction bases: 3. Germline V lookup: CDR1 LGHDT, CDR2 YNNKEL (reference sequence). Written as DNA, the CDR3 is TGTGCCAGCAGCCAAAGTCGGGGGGCCTACAATGAGCAGTTCTTC. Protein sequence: CASSQSRGAYNEQFF.